This is a list of T cell receptor beta chains from one sample in a study of spatial heterogeneity in lung cancer. Using its own MiXCR run on the 5' RACE reads, TCRdb lists one record per CDR3 protein. Altogether tens of thousands of distinct CDR3 sequences are present, 15% to 25% being singletons, with the ten largest covering 5.5% to 7%. The sample consisted of PBMCs, taken at surgery. The receptors here all came from a male donor with early-stage non-small cell lung cancer. The CDR3 runs from the conserved cysteine through the conserved F or W. Fields, in order: CDR3 length, clone size, J gene, V gene, D gene, CDR3 DNA, CDR3 protein. D genes are given only for firm matches. Only part of the rows carry a size: once, few, many, or a class if the clone is expanded.

15,few,TRBJ1-5,TRBV3-1,TRBD1,TGTGCCAGCAGCCAAGGCACAGGGGGCAATCAGCCCCAGCATTTT,CASSQGTGGNQPQHF
13,few,TRBJ1-6,TRBV3-1,.,TGTGCCAGCAGCCAAGGGGGGGATTCACCCCTCCACTTT,CASSQGGDSPLHF
14,many,TRBJ1-1,TRBV5-1,.,TGCGCCAGCAGCTTGTCCCAGGGTTCTACTGAAGCTTTCTTT,CASSLSQGSTEAFF
14,.,TRBJ1-2,TRBV25-1,.,TGTGCCAGCAGTGAGACCAGGGCGAACTATGGCTACACCTTC,CASSETRANYGYTF
15,few,TRBJ1-2,TRBV7-9,.,TGTGCCAGCAGCTTAGATGGGGCCATAAGGGGTGGCTACACCTTC,CASSLDGAIRGGYTF
14,many,TRBJ1-4,TRBV6-1,.,TGTGCCAGCAGTGAAGGGACTTCTAGCGAAAAACTGTTTTTT,CASSEGTSSEKLFF
15,.,TRBJ2-3,TRBV20-1,.,TGCAGTGCTAGAGATCGGAGAAGGGGCGCAGATACGCAGTATTTT,CSARDRRRGADTQYF
12,few,TRBJ1-5,TRBV29-1,.,TGCAGCGTTGGACATAGCAATCAGCCCCAGCATTTT,CSVGHSNQPQHF
15,.,TRBJ2-5,TRBV3-1,TRBD2,TGTGCCAGCAGCCAACCGGGACTACCAAAAGAGACCCAGTACTTC,CASSQPGLPKETQYF
14,.,TRBJ2-7,TRBV10-2,TRBD2,TGCGCCAGCATTCGGACTAGCGGATCTTACGAGCAGTACTTC,CASIRTSGSYEQYF
15,many,TRBJ1-2,TRBV27,TRBD1,TGTGCCAGCAGAAGAACAGGGGGCCGGAGCTATGGCTACACCTTC,CASRRTGGRSYGYTF
14,.,TRBJ2-7,TRBV5-4,.,TGTGCCAGCAGCTTGGAATGGACAACGGGTGAGCAGTACTTC,CASSLEWTTGEQYF
15,.,TRBJ2-3,TRBV4-2,TRBD2,TGTGCCAGCAGCCAAGAACGGGGGGGAAGCGGTACGCAGTATTTT,CASSQERGGSGTQYF
16,.,TRBJ2-4,TRBV28,.,TGTGCCAGCAGTTCCCCGGGACAAATAGCCAAAAACATTCAGTACTTC,CASSSPGQIAKNIQYF
14,.,TRBJ2-2,TRBV28,.,TGTGCCAGCAGTTCCTCGCCTCTAGTTGGGGAGCTGTTTTTT,CASSSSPLVGELFF
12,few,TRBJ2-1,TRBV7-2,.,TGTGCCAGCAGCTCTCCCCCTTGGGAGCAGTTCTTC,CASSSPPWEQFF
14,.,TRBJ2-2,TRBV6-5,TRBD1,TGTGCCAGCAGACGGACAGGGGGCTCCGGGGAGCTGTTTTTT,CASRRTGGSGELFF
13,few,TRBJ2-5,TRBV7-9,.,TGTGCCAGCGAAGGGGGATGGGTAGAGACCCAGTACTTC,CASEGGWVETQYF
12,.,TRBJ1-4,TRBV6-2/TRBV6-3,.,TGTACCAGCAGTTTGAAGGATGAAAAACTGTTTTTT,CTSSLKDEKLFF
16,few,TRBJ2-5,TRBV7-2,TRBD2,TGTGCCAGCAGCTTGACTAGCGGGGGGGCCGGGGAGACCCAGTACTTC,CASSLTSGGAGETQYF
14,.,TRBJ2-1,TRBV5-1,.,TGCGCCAGCAGCTTGGCCTTAGCTCGCGATGAGCAGTTCTTC,CASSLALARDEQFF
14,few,TRBJ2-7,TRBV6-5,TRBD1,TGTGCCAGCAGTTCGACAGGGGGCAAGTACGAGCAGTACTTC,CASSSTGGKYEQYF
14,many,TRBJ2-4,TRBV7-2,.,TGTGCCAGCAGCTTAGGGGAAGGGCTGGACATTCAGTACTTC,CASSLGEGLDIQYF
12,.,TRBJ2-7,TRBV6-5,.,TGTGCCAGCGGGATATCGGGCGTCGAGCAGTACTTC,CASGISGVEQYF
15,.,TRBJ1-2,TRBV5-1,TRBD1,TGCGCCAGCAGCTTGGCCCAGGGGGCGGGAAATGGCTACACCTTC,CASSLAQGAGNGYTF
12,.,TRBJ2-7,TRBV7-2,TRBD1,TGTGCCAGCAGCCGGGACAGGGAAAAGCAGTACTTC,CASSRDREKQYF
12,many,TRBJ2-7,TRBV28,.,TGTGCCAGCAGTTTAGGGGACTACGAGCAGTACTTC,CASSLGDYEQYF
12,.,TRBJ1-1,TRBV20-1,.,TGCAGTGTCTCGGGGGTGAACACTGAAGCTTTCTTT,CSVSGVNTEAFF
12,.,TRBJ2-1,TRBV20-1,TRBD2,TGCAGTGCTAGGACTAGCCCCAATGAGCAGTTCTTC,CSARTSPNEQFF
13,few,TRBJ1-3,TRBV28,.,TGTGCCAGCAGTTACGACTCTGGAAACACCATATATTTT,CASSYDSGNTIYF
13,many,TRBJ1-2,TRBV30,.,TGTGCCTGGAATCCGGGGAAGAACTATGGCTACACCTTC,CAWNPGKNYGYTF
13,.,TRBJ1-5,TRBV4-2,.,TGTGCCAGCAGCCAAGTAGGGGAGCAGCCCCAGCATTTT,CASSQVGEQPQHF
14,.,TRBJ2-7,TRBV6-1,TRBD1,TGTGCCAGTCCCAGGGGGACAGGTTTGTACGAGCAGTACTTC,CASPRGTGLYEQYF
14,.,TRBJ2-3,TRBV7-2,.,TGTGCCAGCAGCCGTAGCGGAGTCACAGATACGCAGTATTTT,CASSRSGVTDTQYF
14,many,TRBJ2-3,TRBV30,.,TGTGCCTGGAGGCCGGGGGCCGGTCATAGGACGCAGTATTTT,CAWRPGAGHRTQYF
12,.,TRBJ1-2,TRBV29-1,.,TGCAGCGTTGGACAGAAAGATCTTGGCTACACCTTC,CSVGQKDLGYTF
16,.,TRBJ2-7,TRBV28,TRBD2,TGTGCCAGCAGTTCGATCCTAGCGGGAGCAAACTACGAGCAGTACTTC,CASSSILAGANYEQYF